The clone carrying this TCR beta chain was seen a handful of times. The CDR3 consists of 14 residues. The V gene lost 3 bases and the J gene lost 8 bases, with 14 bases spanning the gap. Looked up from germline, CDR1 is MNHEY and CDR2 is SMNVEV (reference sequence). This sample is drawn from a study of blood T cell repertoires in COVID-19. Profiling relied on immunoSEQ multiplex PCR, and the TCRdb table lists in-frame clones only, not all of them. This table holds fewer than 200,000 clones, about 92% found once. V gene TRBV27 combines with J gene TRBJ1-5, with D unclear. The source material was peripheral blood. The sequence derives from a man younger than 40 with COVID-19, enrolled during active disease. DNA of the CDR3: TGTGCCAGCAGTTTCCGACACAGTTGGGAGCCCCAGCATTTT. Protein product: CASSFRHSWEPQHF.